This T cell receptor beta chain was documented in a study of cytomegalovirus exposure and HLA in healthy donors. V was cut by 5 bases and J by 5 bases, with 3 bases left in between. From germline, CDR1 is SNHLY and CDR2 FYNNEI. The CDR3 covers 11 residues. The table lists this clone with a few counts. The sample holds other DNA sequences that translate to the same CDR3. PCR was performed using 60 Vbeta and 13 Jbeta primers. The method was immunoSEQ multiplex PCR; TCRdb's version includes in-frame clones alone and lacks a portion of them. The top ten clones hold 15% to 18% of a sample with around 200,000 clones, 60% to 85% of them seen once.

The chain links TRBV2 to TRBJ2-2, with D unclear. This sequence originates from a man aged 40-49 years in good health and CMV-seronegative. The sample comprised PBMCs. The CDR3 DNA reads TGTGCCAGCAGTCAAACCGGGGAGCTGTTTTTT. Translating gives CASSQTGELFF.